The 9 T cell receptor beta chains below all came from one sample that was sequenced in a study of post-analysis software for immune sequencing data. The antigens for these receptors are not known. Points from the study as a whole: The study found TRBV5-6, TRBV5-1 and TRBV20-1 among 4 or 5 TRBV segments more frequent in patients than controls.

Unique molecular identifiers were present in the TCR beta cDNA libraries. TCRdb used MiXCR to reprocess the PCR reads, holding one entry per CDR3 protein. The sample has 740,000 or so distinct CDR3 sequences, about 53% seen once. Input material: blood. These TCRs come from a girl aged 10 to 17 with multiple sclerosis.

V and J are TRBV29-1 and TRBJ2-1, with TRBD1 matching 8 bases. This CDR3 contains 13 residues. The germline V gene encodes CDR1 SQVTM and CDR2 ANQGSEA. The J segment lost 8 bases and the V segment lost 3 bases, leaving 6 bases of the junction unmatched. CDR3 in DNA: TGCAGCGTTGATTGGCAGGGGGCGTATGAGCAGTTCTTC. Amino acid sequence: CSVDWQGAYEQFF.

CDR3 sequence (DNA): TGTGCCAGCAGCATCAGGGGCGCAGGAGCGGATACGCAGTATTTT. Amino acid sequence: CASSIRGAGADTQYF. The chain carries TRBV12-3 or TRBV12-4 and TRBJ2-3; D possibly corresponds to TRBD1 (6 bases). Deletions cut 6 bases from V and 6 bases from J, with 19 bases between. This CDR3 comprises 15 residues.

This clonotype has a handful of counts. V and J are TRBV7-9 and TRBJ1-6; possibly TRBD1 for D (6 bases). Germline loops: CDR1 SEHNR, CDR2 FQNEAQ (reference sequence). The V end lost 1 base, the J end lost 6 bases, and 10 bases lay between the germline ends. This CDR3 region has 15 residues. This CDR3 reads CASSLGGGSNSPLHF. The CDR3 DNA follows: TGTGCCAGCAGCTTAGGAGGGGGATCTAATTCACCCCTCCACTTT.

The table lists this clonotype with a few counts. The rearrangement uses TRBV29-1 and TRBJ2-3, with 7 bases lining up with TRBD2. There are 12 residues in the CDR3. Germline lookup yields CDR1 SQVTM and CDR2 ANQGSEA. V was pared by 6 bases and J by 2 bases, with 2 bases of the junction left unmatched. The CDR3 coding sequence is TGCAGCGTAGGACTAGACACAGATACGCAGTATTTT. Its protein is CSVGLDTDTQYF.

The chain combines TRBV7-9 with TRBJ1-1; the D gene is possibly TRBD1 (5 bases). V was pared by 10 bases and J by 1 base, with 10 bases between. The germline CDR1 and CDR2 sequences are SEHNR and FQNEAQ (reference sequence). The CDR3 is 12 residues long. CDR3 DNA: TGTGCCACCCGGGACGGGAACACTGAAGCTTTCTTT. This encodes CATRDGNTEAFF.

V is TRBV5-1 and J is TRBJ2-1; 7 bases line up with TRBD2. The CDR3 covers 15 residues. Germline values: CDR1 SGHRS, CDR2 YFSETQ. Trimming removed 4 bases from V and 5 bases from J; junction bases left unmatched: 9. The DNA of the CDR3 is TGCGCCAGCAGCGGACGGGCTAGCGGAGACAATGAGCAGTTCTTC. Its protein is CASSGRASGDNEQFF.

As DNA, the CDR3 is TGCAGTGCCCAAGCCGGGGGCACTGAAGCTTTCTTT. Residues: CSAQAGGTEAFF. The chain employs TRBV20-1 and TRBJ1-1; a possible D gene is TRBD1 (5 bases). Germline V lookup: CDR1 DFQATT, CDR2 SNEGSKA (reference sequence). The CDR3 has 12 amino acids. The ends were cut back, 6 bases at V and 4 bases at J, with 12 bases in the middle.

In DNA form, the CDR3 reads TGTGCCAGCAGCCAAGATTCAGTACAGCTCTCCTACAATGAGCAGTTCTTC. This codes for CASSQDSVQLSYNEQFF. This chain uses TRBV4-2 with TRBJ2-1; D not certain. Germline CDR1 reads LGHNA; CDR2 reads YNFKEQ. Trimming stripped 0 bases from V and 0 bases from J, with 12 bases between. The CDR3 runs 17 residues.

The chain carries TRBV5-1 and TRBJ2-7; no clear D. Per germline, CDR1 SGHRS and CDR2 YFSETQ. V lost 4 bases to trimming and J lost 2 bases, with 13 bases between them. The CDR3 extends over 14 amino acids. The CDR3 spells CASSKRPGPYEQYF. CDR3 sequence (DNA): TGCGCCAGCAGCAAACGGCCGGGTCCCTACGAGCAGTACTTC.